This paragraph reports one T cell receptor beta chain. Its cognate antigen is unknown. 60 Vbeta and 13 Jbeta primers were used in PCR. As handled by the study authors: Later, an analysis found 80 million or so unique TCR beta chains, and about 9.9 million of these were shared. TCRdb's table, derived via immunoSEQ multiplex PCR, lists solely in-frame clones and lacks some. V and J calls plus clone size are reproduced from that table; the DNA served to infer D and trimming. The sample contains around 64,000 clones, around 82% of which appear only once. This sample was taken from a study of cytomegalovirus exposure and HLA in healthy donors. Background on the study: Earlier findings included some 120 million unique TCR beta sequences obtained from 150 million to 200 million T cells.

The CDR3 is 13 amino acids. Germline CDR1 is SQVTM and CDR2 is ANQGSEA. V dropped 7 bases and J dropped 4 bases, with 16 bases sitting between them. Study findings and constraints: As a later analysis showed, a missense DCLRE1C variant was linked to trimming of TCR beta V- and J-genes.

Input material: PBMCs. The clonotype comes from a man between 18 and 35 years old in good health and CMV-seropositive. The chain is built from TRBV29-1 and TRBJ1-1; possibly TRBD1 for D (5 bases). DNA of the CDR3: TGCAGCGCCCTGAAGCAGGGTACCACTGAAGCTTTCTTT. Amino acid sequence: CSALKQGTTEAFF.